This T cell receptor beta chain was found in a study of cytomegalovirus exposure and HLA in healthy donors. Study-level findings and limits: For most TCR sequences rarity was the rule, although some public TCRs occurred in many donors.

This CDR3 is 18 amino acids long. Generated by immunoSEQ multiplex PCR, the TCRdb table keeps only in-frame clones and is missing some. The profile shows tens of thousands of clones, 96% of them singletons. As concerns this clone: Its antigen is currently unknown.

While the first cohort had fewer than 850 subjects, the donors belonged to the separate validation cohort of over a hundred subjects. The sequence was obtained from a woman in her late teens or twenties in good health and CMV-seropositive. This rearrangement joins TRBV21-1 to TRBJ2-6; no check of the table's D call, TRBD2, against the DNA was made. TRBV21-1 is an annotated pseudogene. What was sequenced was PBMCs. The CDR3 region has the DNA TGTGCCAGCAGCAAAGGAGGTTATCTCTCGAGGGGGGCCAACGTCCTGACTTTC. Translating gives CASSKGGYLSRGANVLTF.